What follows is one T cell receptor (beta chain) and its context. What it recognizes is unknown. This sample stems from a study of monozygotic twins with inflammatory bowel disease. Whole-study findings and limits: Whereas healthy co-twins had higher TCRbeta diversity (inverse Simpson), IBD patients had lower diversity. Separate T cell subtypes could not be resolved from one another.

Germline values: CDR1 SEHNR, CDR2 FQNEAQ (reference sequence). This CDR3 contains 14 residues. The authors isolated total RNA from whole blood without sorting T cells. The UMIs contained a 6-nucleotide sample barcode. They were added by template switching during cDNA synthesis. TCRdb re-called the 5' RACE reads and gives one entry per CDR3 protein, without DNA. Here the sample table reports approximately 85,000 distinct CDR3 sequences. V usage is TRBV7-9 and J usage is TRBJ2-7; TCRdb calls TRBD1, which cannot be checked without DNA. The source material was blood. This TCR came from a human donor with ulcerative colitis or Crohn's disease, or a healthy co-twin of an affected twin (not recorded which). This chain's CDR3 is CASSRPGASYEQYF.